The TCR beta chain under discussion was sequenced for a study of identical twins. Through template switching, a universal primer site was introduced, and the cDNA contained unique molecular identifiers. One entry per CDR3 protein results from TCRdb running MiXCR on the 5' RACE reads. The sample includes about 720,000 distinct CDR3 sequences, around a sixth of them seen just once. This clonotype was detected a few times. These sequences were also reported in another study, on T cells expressing NK-cell markers.

Sequenced input: PBMCs. The TCR sequence derives from a woman under 30 in good health.

The CDR3 here is CASSWKDRGTSQQYF. The CDR3 DNA follows: TGCGCCAGCAGCTGGAAGGACAGGGGGACGTCGCAGCAGTACTTC. The J gene is TRBJ2-7, the V gene TRBV5-1; TRBD1 matches at 10 bases. V lost 3 bases, J lost 8 bases, and 11 bases stayed unmatched. The CDR3 sequence is 15 residues long. The germline V gene encodes CDR1 SGHRS and CDR2 YFSETQ. The entire variable domain, with the rest obtained from reference TRBV5-1 and TRBJ2-7, is as follows: KAGVTQTPRYLIKTRGQQVTLSCSPISGHRSVSWYQQTPGQGLQFLFEYFSETQRNKGNFPGRFSGRQFSNSRSEMNVSTLELGDSALYLCASSWKDRGTSQQYFGPGTRLTVT.